What follows are 31 T cell receptor beta chains derived from one specimen sequenced in a study of T cell changes during pregnancy in multiple sclerosis. The method was immunoSEQ multiplex PCR; TCRdb's version includes in-frame clones alone and lacks a portion of them. Counted here are approximately 110,000 clones, roughly 90% occurring once; the ten biggest clones make up about 3%. The source was peripheral blood, collected after pregnancy. These receptors all stem from a female donor with multiple sclerosis, enrolled in a pregnancy study.

This clone was recorded only once. The chain combines TRBV6-5 with TRBJ2-1; 7 bases line up with TRBD2. V was pared by 3 bases and J by 11 bases, with 16 bases of the junction left unmatched. There are 16 residues in the CDR3. CDR1 is MNHEY and CDR2 is SVGAGI in the germline V gene. The CDR3 reads CASSYRIGDYSPKQFF. In nucleotides, the CDR3 is TGTGCCAGCAGTTATCGGATAGGGGACTATTCCCCTAAGCAGTTCTTC.

The CDR3: CASSDGYSIYNEQFF. The CDR3 bases are TGTGCCAGCAGTGACGGGTATTCTATTTACAATGAGCAGTTCTTC. The rearrangement links TRBV2 to TRBJ2-1, with D uncertain. The CDR3 is made up of 15 amino acids. Looked up from germline, CDR1 is SNHLY and CDR2 is FYNNEI. V lost 3 bases, J lost 4 bases, and 13 bases lay in between.

This clone was recorded only once. The chain is built from TRBV2 and TRBJ2-3; 7 bases are shared with TRBD2. V was clipped by 5 bases and J by 3 bases; unmatched bases: 5. The CDR3 length is 14 residues. Per the germline V gene, CDR1 is SNHLY and CDR2 is FYNNEI. CDR3 residues: CASSLLALTDTQYF. DNA for the CDR3: TGTGCCAGCAGTCTACTAGCGCTTACAGATACGCAGTATTTT.

The chain is built from TRBV21-1 and TRBJ1-2; the DNA was not compared with TRBD1, the D call given in the table. TRBV21-1 is a pseudogene locus. This CDR3 comprises 14 residues. The DNA of the CDR3 is TGTGCCAGCAGCACCTACGGGACAGGGGATGGCTACACCTTC. Protein product: CASSTYGTGDGYTF.

This chain links TRBV25-1 with TRBJ2-5; 9 bases line up with TRBD1. The CDR3 contains 15 residues. From germline, CDR1 is MGHDK and CDR2 SYGVNS. V gave up 5 bases and J gave up 4 bases; unmatched junction bases: 8. In nucleotides, the CDR3 is TGTGCCAGCAGTACACCGGGACAGGGAGGAGAGACCCAGTACTTC. Its translation is CASSTPGQGGETQYF.

The V gene is TRBV23-1, the J gene TRBJ1-6; a weak D match, TRBD1 (5 bases). TRBV23-1 is recorded as an ORF, its role being uncertain. This CDR3 spans 17 amino acids. V gave up 0 bases and J gave up 5 bases, with 14 bases separating them. CDR3 sequence reads: CASSQSVAWGDNSPLHF. Here the CDR3 DNA reads TGCGCCAGCAGTCAATCGGTGGCCTGGGGGGATAATTCACCCCTCCACTTT.

In its sample, this clone was seen a few times. V usage is TRBV7-2 and J usage is TRBJ2-7, with 11 bases that match TRBD1. Germline V lookup: CDR1 SGHTA, CDR2 FQGNSA. J was trimmed by 7 bases and V by 5 bases; bases with no gene match: 10. This CDR3 has 15 amino acids. CDR3 DNA: TGTGCCAGCAGCCCACCCGGGACAGGGGGAAGTGAGCAGTACTTC. As protein: CASSPPGTGGSEQYF.

The genes are TRBV25-1 and TRBJ1-4; 8 bases map to TRBD1. There are 15 residues in the CDR3. Trimming at V came to 4 bases and at J to 6 bases, leaving 7 bases not matched to a gene. Germline CDR1 reads MGHDK; CDR2 reads SYGVNS. The CDR3 nucleotides are TGTGCCAGCAGTGGCATCAGGGGGCAGGATGAAAAACTGTTTTTT. The encoded protein is CASSGIRGQDEKLFF. Variable domain in full (rest from reference TRBV25-1 and TRBJ1-4): EADIYQTPRYLVIGTGKKITLECSQTMGHDKMYWYQQDPGMELHLIHYSYGVNSTEKGDLSSESTVSRIRTEHFPLTLESARPSHTSQYLCASSGIRGQDEKLFFGSGTQLSVL.

V usage is TRBV2 and J usage is TRBJ2-1, with D possibly matching TRBD2 (5 bases). The CDR3 loop spans 15 amino acids. Germline V lookup: CDR1 SNHLY, CDR2 FYNNEI. Trimming took 4 bases from V and 3 from J, leaving 13 bases between them. This CDR3 is CASSATERVYNEQFF. In DNA form, the CDR3 reads TGTGCCAGCAGTGCCACTGAGAGGGTCTACAATGAGCAGTTCTTC.

The rearrangement uses TRBV7-9 and TRBJ1-3; D ambiguous. V lost 5 bases to trimming and J lost 3 bases, with 8 bases between them. Germline lookup yields CDR1 SEHNR and CDR2 FQNEAQ (reference sequence). The CDR3 length is 13 residues. CDR3 DNA sequence: TGTGCCAGCAGCAGGGAGGGTGGAAACACCATATATTTT. Translation gives CASSREGGNTIYF.

CDR3 coding DNA: TGTGCCAGTAGTCCTACTTTAGGGACAGGGAAGGGCGAGCAGTACTTC. It is translated as CASSPTLGTGKGEQYF. The chain recombines TRBV19 with TRBJ2-7; 9 bases are shared with TRBD1. Germline V gene sequence: CDR1 LNHDA, CDR2 SQIVND (reference sequence). V was clipped by 5 bases and J by 6 bases; unmatched bases: 14. The length of the CDR3 is 16 residues.

The chain couples TRBV9 to TRBJ1-4, with 10 bases identical to TRBD1. The germline CDR1 and CDR2 sequences are SGDLS and YYNGEE. V was pared by 2 bases and J by 0 bases, with 10 bases of the junction left unmatched. The CDR3 loop spans 19 amino acids. CDR3 protein: CASSVGTGALFATNEKLFF. CDR3 coding DNA: TGTGCCAGCAGCGTGGGGACAGGGGCCCTCTTTGCAACTAATGAAAAACTGTTTTTT.

This rearrangement joins TRBV6-1 to TRBJ2-3; D is possibly TRBD1 (5 bases). The CDR3 runs 11 residues. Germline V gene lookup returns CDR1 MNHNS and CDR2 SASEGT. Trimming took 7 bases from V and 14 from J, leaving 16 bases between them. The CDR3 nucleotides read TGTGCCAGCATCTTAGGGGCAGTATGGTATTTT. Its protein product is CASILGAVWYF.

The chain uses TRBV5-5 and TRBJ2-1, with 8 positions matching TRBD1. V gave up 2 bases and J gave up 8 bases; unmatched junction bases: 6. This CDR3 region has 14 residues. The V gene's germline CDR1 is SGHKS and CDR2 YYEKEE (reference sequence). This CDR3 is CASSFWTGRDEQFF. The CDR3 bases are TGTGCCAGCAGCTTTTGGACAGGGAGAGATGAGCAGTTCTTC.

This sequence joins TRBV5-3 and TRBJ2-3; a possible D gene is TRBD1 (5 bases). TRBV5-3 is an ORF, and what it does is uncertain. Trimming stripped 6 bases from V and 10 bases from J, with 12 bases between. This CDR3 comprises 11 residues. CDR3 sequence: CARTLLGAQYF. In DNA, the CDR3 is TGTGCCAGAACCCTTCTAGGGGCGCAGTATTTT.

V and J are TRBV6-6 and TRBJ2-7; 8 bases are a match to TRBD1. Germline loops: CDR1 MNHNY, CDR2 SVGAGI (reference sequence). V trimming: 2 bases; J trimming: 6 bases; junction bases outside the gene matches: 6. This CDR3 spans 14 amino acids. The CDR3 coding sequence is TGTGCCAGCAGTTACGACAGGGGACGAAGCGAGCAGTACTTC. It translates to CASSYDRGRSEQYF.

The V gene is TRBV6-1, the J gene TRBJ2-5; possibly TRBD1 for D (6 bases). CDR3 length: 16 residues. Per germline, CDR1 MNHNS and CDR2 SASEGT. Trimming shortened V by 2 bases and J by 5 bases, and 18 bases separated the two germline ends. In DNA form, the CDR3 reads TGTGCCAGCAGTGAAAGCGGCAGGGGAGAGTGGGAGACCCAGTACTTC. Translated: CASSESGRGEWETQYF.

The chain couples TRBV27 to TRBJ1-5; maybe TRBD1 (5 bases). This CDR3 spans 15 amino acids. With 10 bases removed from V and 0 bases from J, the gap between germline ends came to 16 bases. CDR1 is MNHEY and CDR2 is SMNVEV in the germline V gene (reference sequence). DNA for the CDR3: TGTGCCACCCAACAGGTCGCCTATAGCAATCAGCCCCAGCATTTT. It codes for CATQQVAYSNQPQHF.

The chain employs TRBV1 and TRBJ1-2. TRBV1 is designated a pseudogene. The CDR3 is 17 amino acids. The CDR3 here is CTSSQAPMRNYNYGYTF. CDR3 DNA sequence: TGCACCAGCAGCCAAGCCCCGATGAGAAATTATAACTATGGCTACACCTTC.

This clone was seen a handful of times. The chain joins TRBV6-5 to TRBJ1-6, with TRBD1 as a possible D gene (6 bases). Germline V gene sequence: CDR1 MNHEY, CDR2 SVGAGI. Trimming left V 5 bases short and J 7 bases short, with 9 bases between. CDR3 length equals 13 residues. CDR3 region: CASSNGQNSPLHF. For the CDR3, the DNA is TGTGCCAGCAGTAACGGACAGAATTCACCCCTCCACTTT.

V and J are TRBV7-9 and TRBJ2-3; 12 bases match TRBD2. Germline V gene sequence: CDR1 SEHNR, CDR2 FQNEAQ (reference sequence). The junction had 7 bases not matched to a gene; V was cut back by 1 base and J by 5 bases. CDR3 length: 17 amino acids. The CDR3 spells CASSLGLAGGPGDTQYF. CDR3 nucleotides: TGTGCCAGCAGCTTAGGGCTAGCGGGGGGGCCGGGAGATACGCAGTATTTT.

The rearrangement joins TRBV7-8 to TRBJ1-1, with D maybe TRBD1 (5 bases). CDR3 size: 16 residues. Germline assignment: CDR1 SGHVS and CDR2 FQNEAQ. V was pared by 6 bases and J by 2 bases, with 19 bases between. CDR3 in amino acids: CASRLSGVQGNTEAFF. CDR3 DNA: TGTGCCAGCAGGCTCAGTGGTGTGCAGGGTAACACTGAAGCTTTCTTT. Using reference TRBV7-8 and TRBJ1-1 for the parts outside the CDR3, the full variable domain is GAGVSQSPRYKVAKRGQDVALRCDPISGHVSLFWYQQALGQGPEFLTYFQNEAQLDKSGLPSDRFFAERPEGSVSTLKIQRTQQEDSAVYLCASRLSGVQGNTEAFFGQGTRLTVV.

The gene calls are TRBV7-8 and TRBJ1-2; D ambiguous. The V gene's germline CDR1 is SGHVS and CDR2 FQNEAQ. V lost 3 bases and J 8 bases, leaving 16 bases between the germline ends. CDR3 length: 14 residues. The CDR3 DNA follows: TGTGCCAGCAGCTTTTGGCCGGAGGTGGGGGGCTACACCTTC. This encodes CASSFWPEVGGYTF.

This chain connects TRBV9 to TRBJ2-7; 10 positions match TRBD1. V shed 4 bases and J 4 bases; nucleotides not matched to a gene: 5. The CDR3 is made up of 14 amino acids. Germline V CDR1 and CDR2: SGDLS, YYNGEE. CDR3: CASSMGQGIYEQYF. DNA of the CDR3: TGTGCCAGCAGCATGGGACAGGGGATATACGAGCAGTACTTC.

The V call is TRBV9, the J call TRBJ2-5; D perhaps matches TRBD2 (5 bases). V was shortened by 4 bases and J by 5 bases, with 15 bases between the two germline ends. Germline V lookup: CDR1 SGDLS, CDR2 YYNGEE. The CDR3 loop spans 14 amino acids. CDR3 region: CASSPRAGRETQYF. CDR3 bases: TGTGCCAGCAGCCCACGGGCGGGCAGGGAGACCCAGTACTTC.

The rearrangement links TRBV10-1 to TRBJ2-1, with TRBD2 matching 15 bases. J gave up 10 bases and V 6 bases, and 16 bases lay outside the gene matches. The CDR3 is 18 residues long. CDR1 WNHNN and CDR2 SYGVQD come from the germline V gene (reference sequence). The CDR3 DNA follows: TGCGCCAGCAGGTTTAGCCCTCGGACTAGCGGGGGGGAAGGGGAGCAGTTCTTC. Translated, it gives CASRFSPRTSGGEGEQFF.

DNA for the CDR3: TGTGCCAGTAGAGAAAGAGGCTCCCGTGGTGAAAAACTGTTTTTT. Residues: CASRERGSRGEKLFF. The chain joins TRBV19 to TRBJ1-4; D is unclear. This CDR3 is 15 amino acids long. The germline V gene has CDR1 LNHDA and CDR2 SQIVND (reference sequence). V was shortened by 6 bases and J by 7 bases, with 18 bases between the two germline ends.

The CDR3 sequence is CASSQDRGSGANVLTF. The CDR3 coding sequence is TGTGCCAGCAGCCAAGACAGGGGCTCTGGGGCCAACGTCCTGACTTTC. V and J are TRBV14 and TRBJ2-6; the D gene is possibly TRBD1 (6 bases). The germline V gene encodes CDR1 SGHDN and CDR2 FVKESK. This CDR3 has 16 amino acids. V lost 0 bases, J lost 0 bases, and 6 bases lay in between.

The rearrangement links TRBV19 to TRBJ2-1; 11 bases are shared with TRBD2. Germline-derived CDR1 and CDR2 are LNHDA and SQIVND (reference sequence). The length of the CDR3 is 17 residues. The V segment lost 5 bases and the J segment 0 bases; nucleotides outside the gene matches: 6. DNA of the CDR3: TGTGCCAGTAGTGTACTAGCGGGGGCGTACTCCTACAATGAGCAGTTCTTC. This translates into CASSVLAGAYSYNEQFF.

The V and J genes are TRBV10-2 and TRBJ1-1; D gene ambiguous. V lost 2 bases, J lost 1 base, and 8 bases lay in between. Germline-derived CDR1 and CDR2 are WSHSY and SAAADI. The CDR3 is 14 amino acids. CDR3 bases: TGCGCCAGCAGTGAGCATCCCGGGAACACTGAAGCTTTCTTT. Its translation: CASSEHPGNTEAFF.

This rearrangement joins TRBV19 to TRBJ1-2; no clear D gene. CDR1 is LNHDA and CDR2 is SQIVND in the germline V gene (reference sequence). V gave up 5 bases and J gave up 4 bases, with 14 bases separating them. The length of the CDR3 is 14 residues. The CDR3 DNA reads TGTGCCAGTAGTCCGGGGAACAGAGCCTATGGCTACACCTTC. Its protein product is CASSPGNRAYGYTF.